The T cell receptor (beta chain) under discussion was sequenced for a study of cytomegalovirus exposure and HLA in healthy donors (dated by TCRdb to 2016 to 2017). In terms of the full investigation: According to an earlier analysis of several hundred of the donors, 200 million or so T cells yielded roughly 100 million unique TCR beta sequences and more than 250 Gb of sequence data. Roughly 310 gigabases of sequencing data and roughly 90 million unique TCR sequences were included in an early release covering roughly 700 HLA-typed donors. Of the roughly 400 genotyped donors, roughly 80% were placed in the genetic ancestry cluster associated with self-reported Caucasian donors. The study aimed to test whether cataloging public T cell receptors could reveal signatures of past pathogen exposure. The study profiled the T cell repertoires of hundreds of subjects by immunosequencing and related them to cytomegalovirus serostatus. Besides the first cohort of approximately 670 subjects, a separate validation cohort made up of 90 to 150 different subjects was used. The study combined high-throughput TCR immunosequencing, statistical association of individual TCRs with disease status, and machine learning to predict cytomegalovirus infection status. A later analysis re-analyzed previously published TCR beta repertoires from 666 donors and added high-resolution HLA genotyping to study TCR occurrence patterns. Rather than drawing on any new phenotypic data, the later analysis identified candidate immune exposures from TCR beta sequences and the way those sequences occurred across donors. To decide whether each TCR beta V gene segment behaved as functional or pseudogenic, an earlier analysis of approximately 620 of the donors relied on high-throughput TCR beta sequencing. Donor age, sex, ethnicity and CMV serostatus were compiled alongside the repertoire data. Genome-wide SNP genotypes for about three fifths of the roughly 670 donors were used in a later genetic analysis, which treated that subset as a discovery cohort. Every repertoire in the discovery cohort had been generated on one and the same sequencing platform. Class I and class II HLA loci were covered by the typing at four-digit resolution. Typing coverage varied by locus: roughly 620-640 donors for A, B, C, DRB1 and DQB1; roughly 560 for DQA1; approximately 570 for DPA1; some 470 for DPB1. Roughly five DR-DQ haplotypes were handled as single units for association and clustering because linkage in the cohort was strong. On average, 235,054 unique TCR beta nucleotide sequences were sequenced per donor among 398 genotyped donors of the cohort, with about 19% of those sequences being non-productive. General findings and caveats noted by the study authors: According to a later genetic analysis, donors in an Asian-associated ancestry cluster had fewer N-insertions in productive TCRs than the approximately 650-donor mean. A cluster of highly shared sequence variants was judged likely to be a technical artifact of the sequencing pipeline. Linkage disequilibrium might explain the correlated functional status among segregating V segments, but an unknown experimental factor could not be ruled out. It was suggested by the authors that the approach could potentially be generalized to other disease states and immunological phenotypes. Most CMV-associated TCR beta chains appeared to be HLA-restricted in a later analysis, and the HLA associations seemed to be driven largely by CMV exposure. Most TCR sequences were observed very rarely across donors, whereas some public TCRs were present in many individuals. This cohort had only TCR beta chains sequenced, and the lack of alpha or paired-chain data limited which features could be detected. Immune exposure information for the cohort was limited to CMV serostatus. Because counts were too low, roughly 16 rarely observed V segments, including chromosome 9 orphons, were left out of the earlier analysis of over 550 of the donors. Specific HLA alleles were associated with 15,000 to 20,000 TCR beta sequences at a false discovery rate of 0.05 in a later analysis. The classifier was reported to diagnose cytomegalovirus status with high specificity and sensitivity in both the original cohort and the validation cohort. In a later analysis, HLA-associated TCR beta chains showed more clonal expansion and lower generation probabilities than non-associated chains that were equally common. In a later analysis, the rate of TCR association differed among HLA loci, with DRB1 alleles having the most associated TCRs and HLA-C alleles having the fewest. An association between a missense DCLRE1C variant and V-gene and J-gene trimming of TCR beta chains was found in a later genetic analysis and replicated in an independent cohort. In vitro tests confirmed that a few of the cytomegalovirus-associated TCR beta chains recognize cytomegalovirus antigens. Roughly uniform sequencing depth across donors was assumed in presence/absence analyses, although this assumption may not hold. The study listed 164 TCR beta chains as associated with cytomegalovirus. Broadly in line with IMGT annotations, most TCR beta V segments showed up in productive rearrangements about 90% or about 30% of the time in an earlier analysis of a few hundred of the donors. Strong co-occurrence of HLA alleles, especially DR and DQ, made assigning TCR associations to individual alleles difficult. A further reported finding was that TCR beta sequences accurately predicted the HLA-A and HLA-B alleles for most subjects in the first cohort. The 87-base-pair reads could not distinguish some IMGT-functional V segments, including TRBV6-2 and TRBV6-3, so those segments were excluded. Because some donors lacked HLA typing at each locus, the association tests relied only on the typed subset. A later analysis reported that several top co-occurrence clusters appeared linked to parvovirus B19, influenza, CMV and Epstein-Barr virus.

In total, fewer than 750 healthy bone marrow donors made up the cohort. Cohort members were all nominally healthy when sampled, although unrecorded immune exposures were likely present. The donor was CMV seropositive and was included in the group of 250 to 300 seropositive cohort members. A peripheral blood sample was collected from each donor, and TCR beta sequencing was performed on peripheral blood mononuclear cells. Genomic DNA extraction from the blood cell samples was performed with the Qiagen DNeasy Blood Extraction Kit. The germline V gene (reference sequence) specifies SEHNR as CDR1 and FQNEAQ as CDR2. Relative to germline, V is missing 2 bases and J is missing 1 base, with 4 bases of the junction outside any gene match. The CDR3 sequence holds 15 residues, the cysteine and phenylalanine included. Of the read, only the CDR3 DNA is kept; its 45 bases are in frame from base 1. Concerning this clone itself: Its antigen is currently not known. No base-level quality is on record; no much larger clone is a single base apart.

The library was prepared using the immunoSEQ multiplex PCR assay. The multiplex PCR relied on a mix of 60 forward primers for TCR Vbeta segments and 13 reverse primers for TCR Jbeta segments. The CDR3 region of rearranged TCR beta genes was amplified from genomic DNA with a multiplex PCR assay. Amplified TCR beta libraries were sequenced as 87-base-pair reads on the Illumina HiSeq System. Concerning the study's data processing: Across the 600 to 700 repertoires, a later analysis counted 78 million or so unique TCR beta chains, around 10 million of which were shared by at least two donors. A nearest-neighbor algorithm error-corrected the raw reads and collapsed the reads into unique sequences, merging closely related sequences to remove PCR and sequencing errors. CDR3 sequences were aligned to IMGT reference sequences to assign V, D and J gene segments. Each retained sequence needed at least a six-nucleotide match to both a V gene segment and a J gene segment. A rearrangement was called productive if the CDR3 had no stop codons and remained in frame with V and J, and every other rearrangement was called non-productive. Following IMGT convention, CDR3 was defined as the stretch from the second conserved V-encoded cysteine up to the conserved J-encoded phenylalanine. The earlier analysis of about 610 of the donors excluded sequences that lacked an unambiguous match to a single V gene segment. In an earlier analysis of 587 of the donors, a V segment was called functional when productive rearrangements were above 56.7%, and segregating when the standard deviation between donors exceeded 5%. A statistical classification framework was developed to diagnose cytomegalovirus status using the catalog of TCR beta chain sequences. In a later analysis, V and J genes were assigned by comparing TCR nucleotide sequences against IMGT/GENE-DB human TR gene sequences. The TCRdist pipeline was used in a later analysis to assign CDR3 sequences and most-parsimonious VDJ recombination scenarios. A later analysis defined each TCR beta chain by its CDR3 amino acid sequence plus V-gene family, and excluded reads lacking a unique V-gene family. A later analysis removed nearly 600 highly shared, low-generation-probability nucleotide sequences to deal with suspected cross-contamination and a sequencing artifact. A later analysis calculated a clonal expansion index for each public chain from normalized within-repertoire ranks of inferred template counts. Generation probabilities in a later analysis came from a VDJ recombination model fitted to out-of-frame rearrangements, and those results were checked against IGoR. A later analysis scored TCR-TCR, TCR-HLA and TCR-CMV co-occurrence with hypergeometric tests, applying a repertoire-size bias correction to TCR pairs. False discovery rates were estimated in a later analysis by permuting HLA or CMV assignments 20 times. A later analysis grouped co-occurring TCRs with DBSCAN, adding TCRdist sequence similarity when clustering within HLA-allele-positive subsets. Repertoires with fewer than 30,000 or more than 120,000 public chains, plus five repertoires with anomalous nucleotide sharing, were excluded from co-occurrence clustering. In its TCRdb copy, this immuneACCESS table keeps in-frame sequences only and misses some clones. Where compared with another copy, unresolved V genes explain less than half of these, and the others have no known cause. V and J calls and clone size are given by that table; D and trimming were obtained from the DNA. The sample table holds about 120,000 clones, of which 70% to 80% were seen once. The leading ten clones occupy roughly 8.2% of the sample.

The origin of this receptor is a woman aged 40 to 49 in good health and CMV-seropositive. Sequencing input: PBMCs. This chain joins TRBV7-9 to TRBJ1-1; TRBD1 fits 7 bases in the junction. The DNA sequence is TGTGCCAGCAGCTTAATGGGGACAGAGAACACTGAAGCTTTCTTT. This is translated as CASSLMGTENTEAFF.